Following are 5 T cell receptor beta chains from one sample sequenced in a study of OX40 agonist ivuxolimab in advanced cancers. The repertoire was sequenced with immunoSEQ multiplex PCR; TCRdb's copy has only in-frame clones and lacks some. The repertoire holds about 110,000 clones, with around nine tenths as singletons. Source: CD4+ or CD8+ T cells sorted from blood, taken in a trial of the OX40 agonist ivuxolimab. All receptors derive from an adult with an advanced solid tumor such as melanoma, head and neck, liver or kidney cancer.

This clone was observed a handful of times. The chain joins TRBV5-6 to TRBJ2-7, with a possible D match to TRBD1 (6 bases). Trimming took off 3 bases at V and 4 bases at J, with 8 bases between the two ends. There are 12 residues in the CDR3. From germline, CDR1 is SGHDT and CDR2 YYEEEE. The CDR3 loop is CASSSTGYEQYF. CDR3 in DNA: TGTGCCAGCAGCTCCACAGGGTACGAGCAGTACTTC.

A few counts support this clone. CDR3 sequence (DNA): TGCGCCAGCAGCCAAGGTAGAGGACAGGGCCATTCACCCCTCCACTTT. As protein: CASSQGRGQGHSPLHF. V gene TRBV4-1 combines with J gene TRBJ1-6; 8 bases are shared with TRBD1. Unmatched junction bases numbered 7, after V lost 1 base and J lost 8 bases. The germline CDR1 and CDR2 sequences are MGHRA and YSYEKL. This CDR3 contains 16 residues.

This chain connects TRBV19 to TRBJ1-3; possibly TRBD1 for D (5 bases). CDR3 length equals 15 residues. CDR1 is LNHDA, CDR2 SQIVND, per germline (reference sequence). Between the trimmed V and J ends, which lost 7 bases and 0 bases, there was a span of 13 bases. CDR3 sequence (DNA): TGTGCCAGTACCACCACAGACAGCTCTGGAAACACCATATATTTT. Its translation: CASTTTDSSGNTIYF.

V and J are TRBV18 and TRBJ1-3; D is undetermined. The end of the DNA fits TRBJ2-2 better, so the J call may be wrong. Looked up from germline, CDR1 is KGHSH and CDR2 is LQKENI. The CDR3 spans 16 residues. This CDR3 reads CASSPATLPGAGELFF. DNA of the CDR3: TGTGCCAGCTCACCAGCAACCCTCCCTGGAGCCGGGGAGCTGTTTTTT.

Concerning this clone itself: The sample holds other DNA sequences that translate to the same CDR3. V usage is TRBV5-1 and J usage is TRBJ1-1, with TRBD1 identical over 8 bases. Unmatched junction bases numbered 5, after V lost 3 bases and J lost 1 base. This CDR3 has 15 amino acids. Germline CDR1 SGHRS, CDR2 YFSETQ. In DNA, the CDR3 is TGCGCCAGCAGCTCCGGACAGGGAGGGAACACTGAAGCTTTCTTT. Residues: CASSSGQGGNTEAFF.